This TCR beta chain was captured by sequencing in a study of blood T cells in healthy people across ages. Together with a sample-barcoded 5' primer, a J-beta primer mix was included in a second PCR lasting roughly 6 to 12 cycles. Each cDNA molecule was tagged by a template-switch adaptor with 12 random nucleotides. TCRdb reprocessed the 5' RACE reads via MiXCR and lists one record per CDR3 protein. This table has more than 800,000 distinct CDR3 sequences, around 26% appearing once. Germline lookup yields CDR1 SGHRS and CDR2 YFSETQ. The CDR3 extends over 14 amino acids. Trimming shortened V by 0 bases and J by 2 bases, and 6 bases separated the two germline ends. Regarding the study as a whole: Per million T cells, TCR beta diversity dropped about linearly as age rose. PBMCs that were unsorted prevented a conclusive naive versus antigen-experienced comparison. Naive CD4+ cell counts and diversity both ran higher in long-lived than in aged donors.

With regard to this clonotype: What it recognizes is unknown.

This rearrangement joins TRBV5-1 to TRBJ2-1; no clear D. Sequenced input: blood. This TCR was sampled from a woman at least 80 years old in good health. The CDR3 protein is CASSLESAYNEQFF. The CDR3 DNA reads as TGCGCCAGCAGCTTGGAGAGCGCCTACAATGAGCAGTTCTTC.